This T cell receptor beta chain was captured in a study of sequential checkpoint blockade in melanoma. Study information: Both treatment sequences were followed by maintenance nivolumab. Roughly 20 patients had tumor biopsies before treatment and at week 13. Notes on the study in general: For nivolumab-first patients, baseline tumor clonality was associated with response.

Regarding treatment: randomized to nivolumab then ipilimumab (arm A) or the reverse (arm B). DNA-damaging chemotherapy had not been given to any patient beforehand. The table came from immunoSEQ multiplex PCR; TCRdb's copy has only in-frame clones and leaves some out. This table holds 2,000 to 2,500 clones, about 19% found once. From germline, CDR1 is SQVTM and CDR2 ANQGSEA. The ends were cut back, 5 bases at V and 3 bases at J, with 20 bases in the middle. The CDR3 is 16 residues long. About this clone: The antigen remains unidentified.

The chain links TRBV29-1 to TRBJ2-1; D might be TRBD1 (6 bases). The clonotype originates from a human donor with melanoma. The sequencing used tumor tissue (inferred from file names), collected from a patient given nivolumab and ipilimumab in sequence. The CDR3 reads CSVRAGVQINYNEQFF. DNA for the CDR3: TGCAGCGTTCGTGCAGGGGTGCAAATCAACTACAATGAGCAGTTCTTC.